The present T cell receptor beta chain was sequenced within a study of CD8 T cells in ankylosing spondylitis. Study results and caveats: Researchers report that disease-linked clones proved CD8+ and relatively rare in peripheral blood. Seven to nine highly homologous variants made up a TCR beta motif, and this motif appeared characteristic of ankylosing spondylitis blood.

Notes on this clonotype: The antigen is undetermined.

Quantitative 5'-RACE with molecular barcodes generated TCR beta libraries. TCRdb fed the 5' RACE reads into MiXCR, producing one record per CDR3 protein. Here the sample spans just over 350,000 distinct CDR3 sequences, around 20% being singletons. Trimming took off 0 bases at V and 3 bases at J, with 17 bases between the two ends. Germline V CDR1 and CDR2: SGHRS, YFSETQ. The CDR3 totals 17 residues. This chain connects TRBV5-1 to TRBJ2-3; D assignment may be TRBD1 or TRBD2 (5 bases each). The origin of this receptor is a male donor with ankylosing spondylitis or in good health (not recorded which). The source material was blood, either unsorted or a sorted T cell fraction (not recorded which). The DNA for the CDR3 is TGCGCCAGCAGCTTGGGAGCGTGGGGTGAGGGGACAGATACGCAGTATTTT. Its translation: CASSLGAWGEGTDTQYF.